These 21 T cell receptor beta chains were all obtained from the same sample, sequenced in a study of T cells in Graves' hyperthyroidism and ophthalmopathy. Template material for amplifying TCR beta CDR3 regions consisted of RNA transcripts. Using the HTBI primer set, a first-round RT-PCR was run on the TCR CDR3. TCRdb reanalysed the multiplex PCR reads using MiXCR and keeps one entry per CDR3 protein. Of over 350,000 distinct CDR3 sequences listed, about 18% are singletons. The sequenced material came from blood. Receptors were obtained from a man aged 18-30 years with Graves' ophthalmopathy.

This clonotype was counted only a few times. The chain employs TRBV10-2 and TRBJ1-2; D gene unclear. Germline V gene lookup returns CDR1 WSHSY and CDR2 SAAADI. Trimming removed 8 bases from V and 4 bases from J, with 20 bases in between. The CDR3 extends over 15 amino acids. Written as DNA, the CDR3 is TGCGCCAGCTCAAATAGGGCAATCACCGTCTATGGCTACACCTTC. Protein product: CASSNRAITVYGYTF.

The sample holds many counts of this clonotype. CDR3 in amino acids: CASIPDRGRGGELFF. The CDR3 nucleotides read TGTGCCAGCATCCCAGACAGGGGGCGCGGCGGGGAGCTGTTTTTT. The chain links TRBV12-3 or TRBV12-4 to TRBJ2-2; 10 bases are a match to TRBD1. This CDR3 has 15 residues. After removal of 7 bases from V and 7 bases from J, the junction contained 9 bases not matched to a gene.

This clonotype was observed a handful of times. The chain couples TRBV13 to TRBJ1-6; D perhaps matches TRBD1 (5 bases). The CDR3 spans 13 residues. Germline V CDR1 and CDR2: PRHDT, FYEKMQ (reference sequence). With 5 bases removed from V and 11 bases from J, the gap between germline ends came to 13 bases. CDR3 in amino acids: CASSPPAGTPLHF. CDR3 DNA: TGTGCCAGCAGCCCTCCCGCAGGGACACCCCTCCACTTT.

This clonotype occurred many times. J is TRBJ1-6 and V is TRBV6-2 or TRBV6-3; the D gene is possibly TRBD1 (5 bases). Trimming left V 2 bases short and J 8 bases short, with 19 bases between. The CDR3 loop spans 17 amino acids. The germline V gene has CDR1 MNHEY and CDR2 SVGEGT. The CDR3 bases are TGTGCCAGCAGTTACCGGGGGTTGGCGGATCGTGATTCACCCCTCCACTTT. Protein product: CASSYRGLADRDSPLHF.

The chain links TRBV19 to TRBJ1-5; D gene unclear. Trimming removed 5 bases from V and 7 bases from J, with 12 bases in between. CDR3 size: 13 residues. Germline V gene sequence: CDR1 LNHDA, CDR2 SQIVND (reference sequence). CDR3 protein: CASSPVRGQPQHF. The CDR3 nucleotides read TGTGCCAGTAGTCCCGTAAGAGGACAGCCCCAGCATTTT.

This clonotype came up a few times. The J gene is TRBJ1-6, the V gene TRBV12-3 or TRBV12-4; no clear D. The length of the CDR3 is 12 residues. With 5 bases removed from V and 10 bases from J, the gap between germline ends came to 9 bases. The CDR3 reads CASSGNGSPLHF. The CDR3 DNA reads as TGTGCCAGCAGTGGCAACGGATCACCCCTCCACTTT.

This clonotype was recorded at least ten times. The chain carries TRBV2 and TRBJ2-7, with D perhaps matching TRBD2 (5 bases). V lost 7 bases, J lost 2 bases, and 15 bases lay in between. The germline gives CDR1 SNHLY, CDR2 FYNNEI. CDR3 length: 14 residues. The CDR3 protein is CASTRRGRPYEQYF. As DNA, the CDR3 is TGTGCCAGCACCCGACGGGGTAGACCCTACGAGCAGTACTTC.

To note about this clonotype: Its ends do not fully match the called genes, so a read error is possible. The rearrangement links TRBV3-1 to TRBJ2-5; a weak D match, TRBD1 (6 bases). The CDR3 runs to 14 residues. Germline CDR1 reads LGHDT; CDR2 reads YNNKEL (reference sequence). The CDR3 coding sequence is TGTGCCAGCGTGACAGGCGGGTCGAGGGAGACACAGTACTTC. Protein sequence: CASVTGGSRETQYF.

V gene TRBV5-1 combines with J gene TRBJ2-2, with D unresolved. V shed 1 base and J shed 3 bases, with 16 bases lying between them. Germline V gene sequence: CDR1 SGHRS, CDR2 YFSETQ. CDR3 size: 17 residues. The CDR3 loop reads CASSLFRRGYDTGELFF. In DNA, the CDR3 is TGCGCCAGCAGCTTGTTTCGGCGAGGCTATGACACCGGGGAGCTGTTTTTT.

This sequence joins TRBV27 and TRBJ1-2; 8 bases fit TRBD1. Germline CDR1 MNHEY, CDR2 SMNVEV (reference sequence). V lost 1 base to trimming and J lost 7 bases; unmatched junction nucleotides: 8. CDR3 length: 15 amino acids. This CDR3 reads CASSLFATGVRGYTF. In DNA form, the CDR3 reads TGTGCCAGCAGTTTATTTGCGACAGGGGTACGTGGCTACACCTTC.

The CDR3 nucleotides read TGTGCCAGCAGTGCTGGACGGGGCTCTGGAAACACCATATATTTT. Translating gives CASSAGRGSGNTIYF. V gene TRBV28 combines with J gene TRBJ1-3, with D unresolved. The CDR3 has 15 amino acids. Trimming stripped 5 bases from V and 0 bases from J, with 11 bases between. CDR1 and CDR2 (germline): MDHEN, SYDVKM.

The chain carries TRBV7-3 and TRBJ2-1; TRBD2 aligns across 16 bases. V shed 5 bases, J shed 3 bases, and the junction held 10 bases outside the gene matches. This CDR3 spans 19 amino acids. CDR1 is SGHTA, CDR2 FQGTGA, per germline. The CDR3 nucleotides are TGTGCCAGCAGCGAAACCGGGACTAGCGGGGGGGCCGACTACAATGAGCAGTTCTTC. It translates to CASSETGTSGGADYNEQFF.

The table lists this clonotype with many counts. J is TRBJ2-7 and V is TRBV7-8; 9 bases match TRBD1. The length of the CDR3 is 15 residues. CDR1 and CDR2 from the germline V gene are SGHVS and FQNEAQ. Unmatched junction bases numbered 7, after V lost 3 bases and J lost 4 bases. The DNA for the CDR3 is TGTGCCAGCAGCTTCGGATCGACAGGGGGGTACGAGCAGTACTTC. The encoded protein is CASSFGSTGGYEQYF.

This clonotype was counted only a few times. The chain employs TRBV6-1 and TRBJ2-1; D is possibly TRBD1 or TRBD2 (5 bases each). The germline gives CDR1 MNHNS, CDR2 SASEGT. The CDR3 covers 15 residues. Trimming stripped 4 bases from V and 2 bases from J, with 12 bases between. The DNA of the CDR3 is TGTGCCAGCAGTGGTCAGGGACCGGCCTACAATGAGCAGTTCTTC. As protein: CASSGQGPAYNEQFF.

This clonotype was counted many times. The CDR3 is CASSYSENQPQHF. The CDR3 DNA reads TGTGCCAGCAGTTACAGTGAAAATCAGCCCCAGCATTTT. The chain recombines TRBV6-6 with TRBJ1-5; no clear D gene. The germline gives CDR1 MNHNY, CDR2 SVGAGI (reference sequence). Trimming pared 2 bases from V and 4 bases from J, leaving 6 bases between. The CDR3 is 13 residues long.

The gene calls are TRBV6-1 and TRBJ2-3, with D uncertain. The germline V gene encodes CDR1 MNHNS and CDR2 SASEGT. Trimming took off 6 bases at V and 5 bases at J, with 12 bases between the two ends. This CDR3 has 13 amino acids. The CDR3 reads CASSYLVGDTQYF. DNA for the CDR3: TGTGCCAGCAGCTACCTAGTGGGAGATACGCAGTATTTT.

The CDR3 region is CASRADPYGYTF. The CDR3, as DNA: TGTGCCTCCAGGGCAGACCCCTATGGCTACACCTTC. The chain combines TRBV27 with TRBJ1-2; TRBD1 might be the D (5 bases). Germline CDR1 and CDR2: MNHEY and SMNVEV (reference sequence). Trimming took off 11 bases at V and 4 bases at J, with 14 bases between the two ends. The length of the CDR3 is 12 residues.

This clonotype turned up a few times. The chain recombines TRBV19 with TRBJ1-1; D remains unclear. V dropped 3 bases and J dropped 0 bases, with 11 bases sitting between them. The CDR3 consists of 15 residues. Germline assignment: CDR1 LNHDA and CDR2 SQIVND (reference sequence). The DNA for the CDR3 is TGTGCCAGTAGTATTCAAGGTACTATGAACACTGAAGCTTTCTTT. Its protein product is CASSIQGTMNTEAFF.

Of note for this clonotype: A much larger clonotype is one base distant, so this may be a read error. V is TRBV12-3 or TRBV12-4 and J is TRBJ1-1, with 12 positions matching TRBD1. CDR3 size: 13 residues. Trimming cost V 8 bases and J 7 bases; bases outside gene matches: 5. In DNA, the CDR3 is TGTGCCAGCGGCCGGGACAGGGGGCTTGAAGCTTTCTTT. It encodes CASGRDRGLEAFF.

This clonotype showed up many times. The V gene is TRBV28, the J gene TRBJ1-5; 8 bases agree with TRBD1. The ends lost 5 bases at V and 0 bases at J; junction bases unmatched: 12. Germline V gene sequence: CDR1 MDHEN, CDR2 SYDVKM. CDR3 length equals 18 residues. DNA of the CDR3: TGTGCCAGCAGTCCCTTTTTGGGGGACAGGCTTAGCAATCAGCCCCAGCATTTT. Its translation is CASSPFLGDRLSNQPQHF.

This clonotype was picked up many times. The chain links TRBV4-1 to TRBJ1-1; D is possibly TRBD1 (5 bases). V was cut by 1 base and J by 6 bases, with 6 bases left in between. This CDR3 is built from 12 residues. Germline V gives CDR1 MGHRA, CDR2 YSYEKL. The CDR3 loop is CASSQVGAEAFF. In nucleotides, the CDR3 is TGCGCCAGCAGCCAAGTGGGGGCTGAAGCTTTCTTT.